A selection of T cell receptor beta chains follows, all from one sample in a study of glioma-infiltrating T cells after dendritic cell vaccination. Some clones are missing from TCRdb's copy, which holds only in-frame ones; the method was immunoSEQ multiplex PCR. The table lists about 92,000 clones, about nine tenths of them singletons. This sample comprised blood, obtained before dendritic cell vaccination. The receptors originated from a human donor with glioblastoma. Each CDR3 is given with its conserved first and last residue. A D gene is named only where the DNA matches it firmly.

cdr3_aa j_call v_call d_call
CASSVGGVLVYEQYF TRBJ2-7 TRBV9 TRBD2
CATSGGQLLGGNTIYF TRBJ1-3 TRBV19 TRBD1
CASSLKAGEQYF TRBJ2-7 TRBV11-2 -
CASSGRQGDTQYF TRBJ2-3 TRBV9 TRBD1
CASRPASRAETQYF TRBJ2-5 TRBV19 -
CASSLGHYTEAFF TRBJ1-1 TRBV7-2 -
CASSGGQGAYGYTF TRBJ1-2 TRBV9 TRBD1
CASSLGLLSYEQYF TRBJ2-7 TRBV5-1 -
CASSYFRTSSTDTQYF TRBJ2-3 TRBV27 TRBD2
CASSLDRNYEQYF TRBJ2-7 TRBV19 -
CASSLEDRSYGYTF TRBJ1-2 TRBV7-9 -
CVSSQEGVLNSPLHF TRBJ1-6 TRBV4-3 -
CASSEGGRYEQYF TRBJ2-7 TRBV2 TRBD2
CSVAGQGASSYNEQFF TRBJ2-1 TRBV29-1 TRBD1
CASSIRTGSYGYTF TRBJ1-2 TRBV27 TRBD1
CSVLSNTGELFF TRBJ2-2 TRBV29-1 -
CASSSTGAPPYEQYF TRBJ2-7 TRBV27 TRBD1
CSTGGQGREQYF TRBJ2-7 TRBV29-1 TRBD1
CASSLTSSEQYF TRBJ2-7 TRBV4-2 -
CASSRDSSSYGYTF TRBJ1-2 TRBV5-1 TRBD1
CASSPLGRATPVRTDTQYF TRBJ2-3 TRBV4-2 TRBD2
CASSIGGSGSYEQYF TRBJ2-7 TRBV19 -
CASSIKADWTYEQYF TRBJ2-7 TRBV19 -
CASSPSGRAYEQYF TRBJ2-7 TRBV28 TRBD2
CASSVGRAVNTEAFF TRBJ1-1 TRBV2 -
CASSLAPGQGTQETQYF TRBJ2-5 TRBV5-1 TRBD1
CASSYGSGNTIYF TRBJ1-3 TRBV7-3 -
CASSGTFSYNEQFF TRBJ2-1 TRBV6-5 -
CASSGQDRAGNTIYF TRBJ1-3 TRBV28 TRBD1
CASSLAGRPYGYTF TRBJ1-2 TRBV5-6 -
CASSVTGGWDNEQFF TRBJ2-1 TRBV5-6 TRBD1
CASSPSRMVQGWADTQYF TRBJ2-3 TRBV4-3 -
CASSIGLTDTQYF TRBJ2-3 TRBV19 -
CASSEWATGGANTGELFF TRBJ2-2 TRBV25-1 TRBD1
CASSPHRDRAYGYTF TRBJ1-2 TRBV27 TRBD1
CATPPTSQTPPSYNEQFF TRBJ2-1 TRBV6-7 TRBD2
CAWRKRLDRGKSSTEAFF TRBJ1-1 TRBV30 TRBD1
CASSGTGGSETQYF TRBJ2-5 TRBV5-1 TRBD2
CASSLSAGGAYEQYF TRBJ2-7 TRBV27 TRBD1
CASSLGRGSETQYF TRBJ2-5 TRBV5-1 -
CASSPGQHAYEQYF TRBJ2-7 TRBV7-9 -
CASSFDGAGELFF TRBJ2-2 TRBV5-4 -
CASSLVAGVSYEQYF TRBJ2-7 TRBV5-1 TRBD2
CASSQGTSEMWTYEQYF TRBJ2-7 TRBV4-1 -
CASSQIYNTGASSYEQYF TRBJ2-7 TRBV5-1 TRBD1
CASSEFGDFSGNTIYF TRBJ1-3 TRBV6-1 -
CASSPDSHGYTF TRBJ1-2 TRBV9 -
CASSYTGQTSYEQYF TRBJ2-7 TRBV7-9 TRBD1
CASSAQGVPYNEQFF TRBJ2-1 TRBV4-3 TRBD1
CASSALAGESTDTQYF TRBJ2-3 TRBV6-4 TRBD2
CASSIVGGTYEQYF TRBJ2-7 TRBV6-5 -
CASSSGYSYNEQFF TRBJ2-1 TRBV7-2 -
CASSIPRENPFYEQYF TRBJ2-7 TRBV5-1 -
CASNTGTNFYNEQFF TRBJ2-1 TRBV2 -
CASSGTEKSIDTQYF TRBJ2-3 TRBV14 -
CASSTRGQGYEQYF TRBJ2-7 TRBV19 TRBD1